This T cell receptor beta chain emerged from a study of PD-L1 blockade in urothelial cancer. Across the study: Males with urothelial cancer arising in the bladder constituted most of the roughly 30 patients. Counts from blood samples showed a median of roughly 140,000 T cells. Study results and caveats: Survival was better when pretreatment blood TCR clonality fell below the median.

As regards this clone: Its specificity is unknown.

Specified time point: pretreatment peripheral blood. Metastatic or locally advanced urothelial carcinoma was present in the patients. V shed 1 base and J 7 bases; nucleotides not matched to a gene: 8. Germline lookup yields CDR1 SGHTA and CDR2 FQGTGA. The length of the CDR3 is 15 residues. Repertoires were generated with immunoSEQ multiplex PCR, while TCRdb's copy carries only in-frame clones and drops some. The table has 84,000 or so clones, roughly 84% seen once. The sample was PBMCs, taken around atezolizumab (anti-PD-L1) treatment. The receptor was derived from a man in his sixties with urothelial cancer. The rearrangement links TRBV7-3 to TRBJ2-7, with 9 bases lining up with TRBD2. CDR3 coding DNA: TGTGCCAGCAGCTTAATCTTAGCGGGAGTGGCTGAGCAGTACTTC. Translated: CASSLILAGVAEQYF.